This T cell receptor (beta chain) was documented in a study of blood T cell repertoires in COVID-19. Study-wide context: Sources were T cells, B-cell-depleted T cells, or PBMCs; the material itself was cDNA or gDNA.

While infection was still active, Seattle patients were enrolled and then followed longitudinally. The V and J ends lost 0 bases and 0 bases, in that order; junction bases with no gene match: 3. Per germline, CDR1 LGHNA and CDR2 YNFKEQ. CDR3 size: 17 residues. Original methodology: From reference gene primer amplification, estimates of nucleated cell counts were derived. Sequenced by immunoSEQ multiplex PCR; TCRdb stores in-frame clones only, minus some. That table gives V, J and clone size, and the DNA gave D and trimming. Among about 69,000 clones, roughly four fifths were seen once, and the ten largest hold 10% to 15%.

The TCR was taken from a man in his forties or fifties with COVID-19, enrolled during active disease. Material: peripheral blood. This rearrangement joins TRBV4-2 to TRBJ2-1; TRBD2 matches 9 bases. CDR3 sequence (DNA): TGTGCCAGCAGCCAAGACCTGACTAGCGGCTCCTACAATGAGCAGTTCTTC. Translating it yields CASSQDLTSGSYNEQFF.